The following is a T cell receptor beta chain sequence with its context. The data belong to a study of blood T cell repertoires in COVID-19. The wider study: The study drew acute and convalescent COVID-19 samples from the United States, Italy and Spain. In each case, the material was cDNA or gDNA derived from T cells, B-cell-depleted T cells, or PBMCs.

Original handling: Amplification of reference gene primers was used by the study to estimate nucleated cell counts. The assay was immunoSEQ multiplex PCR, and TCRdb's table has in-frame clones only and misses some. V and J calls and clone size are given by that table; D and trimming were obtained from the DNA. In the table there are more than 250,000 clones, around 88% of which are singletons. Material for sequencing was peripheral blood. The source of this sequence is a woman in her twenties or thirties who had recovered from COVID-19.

The CDR3: CASSSAGTGEYGELFF. CDR3 DNA: TGTGCCAGTAGTTCTGCCGGGACAGGCGAGTACGGGGAGCTGTTTTTT. This chain uses TRBV19 with TRBJ2-2; 8 bases line up with TRBD1. The CDR3 is 16 residues long. With 5 bases clipped from V and 7 bases from J, the junction kept 12 bases outside the gene matches. Looked up from germline, CDR1 is LNHDA and CDR2 is SQIVND (reference sequence).